What follows are 13 T cell receptor beta chains derived from one specimen sequenced in a study of cytomegalovirus exposure and HLA in healthy donors. The PCR made use of 60 Vbeta and 13 Jbeta primers. Some clones are missing from TCRdb's copy, which holds only in-frame ones; the method was immunoSEQ multiplex PCR. The table lists 90,000 to 150,000 clones, 76% of them singletons. Sequencing was performed on PBMCs. Receptors originate from a woman aged 40 to 50 in good health and CMV-seropositive.

This chain joins TRBV18 and TRBJ2-5, with D possibly being TRBD1 (6 bases). V lost 0 bases, J lost 4 bases, and 18 bases lay in between. This CDR3 region has 17 residues. Germline V gene sequence: CDR1 KGHSH, CDR2 LQKENI. CDR3 in amino acids: CASSPPNRRGTTETQYF. The CDR3 nucleotides are TGTGCCAGCTCACCACCGAATCGTAGGGGGACAACAGAGACCCAGTACTTC.

The chain is built from TRBV5-6 and TRBJ2-3; TRBD2 aligns across 11 bases. The CDR3 contains 17 residues. The V gene's germline CDR1 is SGHDT and CDR2 YYEEEE. J was trimmed by 0 bases and V by 0 bases; bases with no gene match: 3. The CDR3 loop reads CASSLGTSGRSTDTQYF. In DNA, the CDR3 is TGTGCCAGCAGCTTGGGGACTAGCGGGCGAAGCACAGATACGCAGTATTTT.

The J gene is TRBJ1-5, the V gene TRBV4-1; TRBD1 agrees at 9 bases. The CDR3 totals 15 residues. Germline V gives CDR1 MGHRA, CDR2 YSYEKL. Unmatched junction bases numbered 5, after V lost 4 bases and J lost 4 bases. CDR3 sequence (DNA): TGCGCCAGCAGCCTCGGGACAGGGCGGAATCAGCCCCAGCATTTT. This gives the protein CASSLGTGRNQPQHF.

The genes are TRBV7-9 and TRBJ1-4; 11 bases are shared with TRBD1. The trim removed 3 bases at V and 6 bases at J, leaving 0 bases unmatched. CDR1 SEHNR and CDR2 FQNEAQ come from the germline V gene (reference sequence). The CDR3 sequence is 14 residues long. CDR3 protein: CASSLGQGDEKLFF. CDR3 DNA sequence: TGTGCCAGCAGCTTGGGACAGGGGGATGAAAAACTGTTTTTT. Full variable domain (missing parts from reference TRBV7-9 and TRBJ1-4): DTGVSQNPRHKITKRGQNVTFRCDPISEHNRLYWYRQTLGQGPEFLTYFQNEAQLEKSRLLSDRFSAERPKGSFSTLEIQRTEQGDSAMYLCASSLGQGDEKLFFGSGTQLSVL.

This chain links TRBV6-1 with TRBJ2-1; TRBD1 aligns across 7 bases. CDR3 size: 15 residues. V trimming: 4 bases; J trimming: 4 bases; junction bases outside the gene matches: 7. The V gene's germline CDR1 is MNHNS and CDR2 SASEGT. CDR3: CASSVLGTAYNEQFF. CDR3 DNA sequence: TGTGCCAGCAGTGTACTCGGGACAGCTTACAATGAGCAGTTCTTC.

The V call is TRBV10-1, the J call TRBJ1-2; D not resolved. The CDR3 covers 13 residues. Germline CDR1 reads WNHNN; CDR2 reads SYGVQD (reference sequence). V dropped 5 bases and J dropped 3 bases, with 10 bases sitting between them. CDR3 bases: TGCGCCAGCAGTCCTTTTACGGACTATGGCTACACCTTC. It is translated as CASSPFTDYGYTF.

The V call is TRBV18, the J call TRBJ2-7, with D hard to call. V gave up 0 bases and J gave up 5 bases, with 11 bases separating them. CDR3 length: 14 residues. Germline V gene sequence: CDR1 KGHSH, CDR2 LQKENI. CDR3 in amino acids: CASSPPMGSHEQYF. The CDR3 nucleotides read TGTGCCAGCTCACCACCAATGGGTAGCCACGAGCAGTACTTC.

This rearrangement joins TRBV6-5 to TRBJ1-2; 7 nucleotides line up with TRBD1. The CDR3 is 15 amino acids. Germline values: CDR1 MNHEY, CDR2 SVGAGI. The trim removed 0 bases at V and 2 bases at J, leaving 3 bases unmatched. CDR3 loop: CASSYSKQGNYGYTF. In DNA, the CDR3 is TGTGCCAGCAGTTACTCAAAACAGGGGAACTATGGCTACACCTTC.

With regard to this clone: This CDR3 is also generated by other DNA sequences in the sample. V is TRBV7-2 and J is TRBJ2-7; D remains ambiguous. V was pared by 2 bases and J by 3 bases, with 2 bases between. This CDR3 comprises 11 residues. Germline V gene sequence: CDR1 SGHTA, CDR2 FQGNSA. Written as DNA, the CDR3 is TGTGCCAGCAGCTTACGCTACGAGCAGTACTTC. It specifies CASSLRYEQYF.

This clone was counted a single time. The chain joins TRBV27 to TRBJ1-6, with D possibly being TRBD1 (5 bases). V was shortened by 3 bases and J by 7 bases, with 10 bases between the two germline ends. CDR3 size: 14 residues. The V gene's germline CDR1 is MNHEY and CDR2 SMNVEV (reference sequence). CDR3 nucleotides: TGTGCCAGCAGTTTGGACATCTTCAATTCACCCCTCCACTTT. Translation: CASSLDIFNSPLHF.

This rearrangement joins TRBV2 to TRBJ2-5; D uncertain. CDR1 and CDR2 (germline): SNHLY, FYNNEI. CDR3 length: 11 amino acids. Trimming stripped 7 bases from V and 2 bases from J, with 5 bases between. Here the CDR3 reads CASTQQETQYF. In nucleotides, the CDR3 is TGTGCCAGCACACAGCAAGAGACCCAGTACTTC. Variable domain in full (rest from reference TRBV2 and TRBJ2-5): EPEVTQTPSHQVTQMGQEVILRCVPISNHLYFYWYRQILGQKVEFLVSFYNNEISEKSEIFDDQFSVERPDGSNFTLKIRSTKLEDSAMYFCASTQQETQYFGPGTRLLVL.

The chain has TRBV6-1 and TRBJ1-6; D ambiguous. The CDR3 length is 15 residues. Deletions cut 0 bases from V and 5 bases from J, with 8 bases between. CDR1 is MNHNS, CDR2 SASEGT, per germline. Written as DNA, the CDR3 is TGTGCCAGCAGTGAAGCAACAGCCCATAATTCACCCCTCCACTTT. It codes for CASSEATAHNSPLHF.

This chain uses TRBV27 with TRBJ1-2, with 9 bases lining up with TRBD1. The germline CDR1 and CDR2 sequences are MNHEY and SMNVEV (reference sequence). J lost 10 bases, V lost 5 bases, and 11 bases had no gene match. There are 14 residues in the CDR3. CDR3 amino acids: CASSPLGQGTPYTF. The CDR3 nucleotides are TGTGCCAGCAGTCCGCTGGGACAGGGTACCCCCTACACCTTC.